The source of this TCR beta chain is a study of tumor-infiltrating T cells and Merkel cell polyomavirus. The wider study: The T cells studied were CD8+ and recognized the Merkel cell polyomavirus KLL epitope. Patients were followed a median of approximately three years, range 1.1 to 6.0. Study-wide points: Among about 430 unique KLL-specific TRB sequences, only one clonotype was public.

With regard to this clone: Its antigen is not known.

TCRdb's table, derived via immunoSEQ multiplex PCR, lists solely in-frame clones and lacks some. Of about 25,000 clones listed, roughly 85% are singletons. All patients' tumors stained robustly positive for Merkel cell polyomavirus Large T antigen by immunohistochemistry. Patients with unknown primaries presenting with nodal disease, or with insufficient primary tissue, had lymph node tumors analyzed. The sample consisted of lymph node tissue. This TCR derives from a man aged 45 to 65 with Merkel cell carcinoma.

The CDR3 sequence is CASGTSGSSYNEQFF. CDR3 in DNA: TGCGCCAGCGGGACTAGCGGGAGCTCCTACAATGAGCAGTTCTTC. The J gene is TRBJ2-1, the V gene TRBV5-1; 14 nucleotides line up with TRBD2. The CDR3 is 15 amino acids. V dropped 7 bases and J dropped 0; count of bases not matched to a gene: 0. Germline CDR1 is SGHRS and CDR2 is YFSETQ.